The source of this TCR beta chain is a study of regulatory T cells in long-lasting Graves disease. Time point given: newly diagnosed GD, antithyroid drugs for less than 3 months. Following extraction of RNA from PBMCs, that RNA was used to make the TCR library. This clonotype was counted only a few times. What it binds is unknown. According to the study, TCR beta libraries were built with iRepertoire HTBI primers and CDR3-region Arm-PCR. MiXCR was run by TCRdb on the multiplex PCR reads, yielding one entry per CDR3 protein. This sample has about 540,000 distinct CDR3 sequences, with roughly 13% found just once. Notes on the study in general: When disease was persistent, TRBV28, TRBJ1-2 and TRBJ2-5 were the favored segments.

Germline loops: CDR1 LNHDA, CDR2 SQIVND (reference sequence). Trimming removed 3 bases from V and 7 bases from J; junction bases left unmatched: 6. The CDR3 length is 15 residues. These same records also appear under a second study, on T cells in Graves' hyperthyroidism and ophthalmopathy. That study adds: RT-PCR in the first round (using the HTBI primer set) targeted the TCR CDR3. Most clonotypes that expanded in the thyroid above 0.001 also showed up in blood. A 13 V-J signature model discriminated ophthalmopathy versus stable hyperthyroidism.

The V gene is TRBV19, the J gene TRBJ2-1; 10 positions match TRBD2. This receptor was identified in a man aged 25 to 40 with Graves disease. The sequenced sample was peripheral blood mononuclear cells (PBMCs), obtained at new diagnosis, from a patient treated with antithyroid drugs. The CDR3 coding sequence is TGTGCCAGTAGTATCTCAGCGGGAGGGTCAAATGAGCAGTTCTTC. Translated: CASSISAGGSNEQFF.